In its sample, the clone carrying this T cell receptor (beta chain) was seen many times. The data are from a study of early T cells in non-severe SARS-CoV-2 infection. TCRdb re-called the 5' RACE reads with MiXCR, one entry per CDR3 protein. Of more than 20,000 distinct CDR3 sequences in the sample, about 4.3% were seen once. From germline, CDR1 is SEHNR and CDR2 FQNEAQ (reference sequence). This CDR3 region has 14 residues. The J segment lost 2 bases and the V segment lost 5 bases, leaving 3 bases of the junction unmatched. The origin of this receptor is an adult who was a healthcare worker with PCR-confirmed SARS-CoV-2 infection or an uninfected control (not recorded which). The chain carries TRBV7-9 and TRBJ2-1, with 7 positions matching TRBD1. The sample was whole blood. The CDR3 nucleotides are TGTGCCAGCAGCCTGGGGACAGCCTACAATGAGCAGTTCTTC. Amino acid sequence: CASSLGTAYNEQFF.